This TCR beta chain comes out of a study of Ad26.COV2.S vaccination and SARS-CoV-2 variants. General study results and limits: The TCR breadth and depth analyses may have produced an underestimate of total T cell responses. Following vaccination, spike-specific CD8+ and CD4+ T cell responses reportedly exhibited substantial breadth. Whether participants received vaccine or placebo, their non-spike TCR breadth was similar.

With regard to this clone: Its antigen is unidentified.

Here immunoSEQ multiplex PCR was the method, and the copy in TCRdb shows in-frame clones only, minus some. Altogether approximately 400,000 clones are present, 92% being singletons, with the ten largest covering 3% to 4%. V was clipped by 0 bases and J by 5 bases, with 13 bases between them. The CDR3 contains 15 residues. Germline loops: CDR1 LNHNV, CDR2 YYDKDF (reference sequence). This TCR came from a human donor who had recovered from COVID-19. The sequencing used peripheral blood, collected after recovery from COVID-19. The J gene is TRBJ1-1, the V gene TRBV15; no clear D. The CDR3 DNA follows: TGTGCCACCAGCAGAGATCAAGAGGGTTGGACTGAAGCTTTCTTT. Translation gives CATSRDQEGWTEAFF.